These 15 T cell receptor beta chains were all obtained from the same sample, sequenced in a study of cytomegalovirus exposure and HLA in healthy donors. Generated by immunoSEQ multiplex PCR, the TCRdb table keeps only in-frame clones and is missing some. The sample consists of 170,000 or so clones, about 80% of them appearing once. Sequenced material: PBMCs. Every receptor here comes from a young woman in good health and CMV-seropositive.

The rearrangement uses TRBV27 and TRBJ2-1; possibly TRBD2 for D (5 bases). The V gene lost 0 bases and the J gene lost 5 bases, with 8 bases spanning the gap. Germline values: CDR1 MNHEY, CDR2 SMNVEV (reference sequence). The CDR3 spans 14 residues. DNA for the CDR3: TGTGCCAGCAGTTTATCCGGGATGCACAATGAGCAGTTCTTC. It codes for CASSLSGMHNEQFF.

This clone was seen only once. The chain combines TRBV6-6 with TRBJ1-5; perhaps TRBD1 as D (6 bases). Germline V gene lookup returns CDR1 MNHNY and CDR2 SVGAGI (reference sequence). The CDR3 length is 15 residues. V lost 4 bases to trimming and J lost 0 bases, with 10 bases between them. The CDR3, as DNA: TGTGCCAGCAGTTCGGACAGCCATAGCAATCAGCCCCAGCATTTT. Amino acids: CASSSDSHSNQPQHF.

The rearrangement joins TRBV6-6 to TRBJ2-7, with D possibly being TRBD2 (6 bases). V lost 5 bases and J lost 4, with 15 bases in between. Germline CDR1 and CDR2: MNHNY and SVGAGI (reference sequence). The CDR3 contains 14 residues. CDR3 residues: CASSLGTADYEQYF. The CDR3 coding sequence is TGTGCCAGCAGTCTAGGGACTGCTGATTACGAGCAGTACTTC.

This chain links TRBV7-3 with TRBJ2-2; D may be TRBD1 (5 bases). Germline V gene sequence: CDR1 SGHTA, CDR2 FQGTGA. Trimming pared 6 bases from V and 4 bases from J, leaving 12 bases between. This CDR3 spans 14 amino acids. CDR3 region: CASRATASTGELFF. CDR3 DNA sequence: TGTGCCAGCAGGGCGACAGCGAGCACCGGGGAGCTGTTTTTT.

CDR3 in amino acids: CASSPGQGFSPLHF. CDR3 in DNA: TGTGCCAGCAGTCCGGGACAGGGGTTCTCACCCCTCCACTTT. V gene TRBV27 combines with J gene TRBJ1-6, with 10 bases aligning to TRBD1. CDR3 length equals 14 residues. V trimming: 5 bases; J trimming: 10 bases; junction bases outside the gene matches: 5. In germline, CDR1 is MNHEY, CDR2 SMNVEV (reference sequence).

This chain connects TRBV12-5 to TRBJ1-5; 8 nucleotides agree with TRBD1. CDR1 and CDR2 from the germline V gene are LGHNT and FRNRAP. V was pared by 3 bases and J by 3 bases, with 7 bases of the junction left unmatched. This CDR3 region has 16 residues. The CDR3 nucleotides are TGTGCTAGTGGTTTAGCTGCGGGACAGGTCAATCAGCCCCAGCATTTT. It is translated as CASGLAAGQVNQPQHF.

This rearrangement joins TRBV6-5 to TRBJ2-2; the D gene is possibly TRBD1 (6 bases). Trimming left V 1 base short and J 4 bases short, with 7 bases between. This CDR3 is 14 amino acids long. Per germline, CDR1 MNHEY and CDR2 SVGAGI. Written as DNA, the CDR3 is TGTGCCAGCAGTTACTTAGGGGGCACCGGGGAGCTGTTTTTT. Translated: CASSYLGGTGELFF.

This clone has more than one count but fewer than ten. This sequence joins TRBV2 and TRBJ2-3; 10 nucleotides line up with TRBD2. J was trimmed by 0 bases and V by 5 bases; bases with no gene match: 5. The CDR3 has 16 amino acids. Germline assignment: CDR1 SNHLY and CDR2 FYNNEI. CDR3 region: CASSLAGDPSTDTQYF. The CDR3, as DNA: TGTGCCAGCAGTCTAGCGGGGGACCCCAGCACAGATACGCAGTATTTT. Full variable domain (rest looked up from reference TRBV2 and TRBJ2-3): EPEVTQTPSHQVTQMGQEVILRCVPISNHLYFYWYRQILGQKVEFLVSFYNNEISEKSEIFDDQFSVERPDGSNFTLKIRSTKLEDSAMYFCASSLAGDPSTDTQYFGPGTRLTVL.

This rearrangement joins TRBV4-1 to TRBJ1-1; possible D gene TRBD1, 6 bases. Germline values: CDR1 MGHRA, CDR2 YSYEKL. The CDR3 is 15 amino acids. V lost 0 bases and J lost 5, with 13 bases in between. The CDR3, as DNA: TGCGCCAGCAGCCAAGATCGAACAGGGATGACTGAAGCTTTCTTT. Encoded protein: CASSQDRTGMTEAFF.

This clone was detected only once. This sequence joins TRBV19 and TRBJ2-2, with TRBD1 identical over 12 bases. In germline, CDR1 is LNHDA, CDR2 SQIVND (reference sequence). The CDR3 contains 17 residues. V shed 7 bases and J 6 bases; nucleotides not matched to a gene: 12. The CDR3 protein is CASNPRWGQGASGELFF. CDR3 nucleotide sequence: TGTGCCAGTAACCCGAGGTGGGGACAGGGGGCATCCGGGGAGCTGTTTTTT.

In its sample, this clone was seen once. The chain is built from TRBV19 and TRBJ2-1; 9 bases agree with TRBD1. Germline assignment: CDR1 LNHDA and CDR2 SQIVND (reference sequence). The J segment lost 4 bases and the V segment lost 0 bases, leaving 4 bases of the junction unmatched. The CDR3 covers 16 residues. This CDR3 is CASSIDLGQGYNEQFF. Here the CDR3 DNA reads TGTGCCAGTAGTATAGATCTTGGACAGGGGTACAATGAGCAGTTCTTC.

The table lists this clone with a few counts. Here the CDR3 reads CASRWGPTGELFF. The CDR3 nucleotides read TGTGCCAGCAGGTGGGGCCCCACCGGGGAGCTGTTTTTT. V gene TRBV14 combines with J gene TRBJ2-2; D is possibly TRBD1 (5 bases). The V gene's germline CDR1 is SGHDN and CDR2 FVKESK. Trimming pared 6 bases from V and 4 bases from J, leaving 9 bases between. CDR3 length: 13 amino acids.

CDR3 sequence (DNA): TGCGCCAGCAGCCTAGGGGGTGCAGATACGCAGTATTTT. Amino acid sequence: CASSLGGADTQYF. V usage is TRBV4-1 and J usage is TRBJ2-3, with D tentatively TRBD1 (6 bases). In germline, CDR1 is MGHRA, CDR2 YSYEKL. Trimming took off 4 bases at V and 4 bases at J, with 9 bases between the two ends. This CDR3 contains 13 residues.

The CDR3: CASSGRTSGGTDTQYF. In DNA, the CDR3 is TGCGCCAGCAGCGGACGGACTAGCGGGGGCACAGATACGCAGTATTTT. The chain uses TRBV5-1 and TRBJ2-3, with 12 bases matching TRBD2. CDR3 length equals 16 residues. CDR1 is SGHRS, CDR2 YFSETQ, per germline. The trim removed 4 bases at V and 1 base at J, leaving 4 bases unmatched.

This chain links TRBV11-2 with TRBJ2-7; D not certain. Trimming pared 5 bases from V and 3 bases from J, leaving 14 bases between. CDR1 and CDR2 (germline): SGHAT, FQNNGV. The CDR3 totals 14 residues. CDR3: CASSPWSENYEQYF. For the CDR3, the DNA is TGTGCCAGCAGCCCCTGGTCGGAGAACTACGAGCAGTACTTC. Combining the CDR3 with reference TRBV11-2 and TRBJ2-7 gives the whole variable domain EAGVAQSPRYKIIEKRQSVAFWCNPISGHATLYWYQQILGQGPKLLIQFQNNGVVDDSQLPKDRFSAERLKGVDSTLKIQPAKLEDSAVYLCASSPWSENYEQYFGPGTRLTVT.